This TCR beta chain emerged from a study of response to subunit inactivated influenza vaccine. Study-wide results and limits: Authors suggested few new T cells are recruited by each seasonal influenza vaccination.

TCRdb reprocessed the RT-PCR reads via MiXCR and lists one record per CDR3 protein. The table has roughly 650,000 distinct CDR3 sequences, 15% to 17% seen once. Comment on this clonotype: Its antigen is unknown.

The CDR3 contains 12 residues. V was shortened by 6 bases and J by 4 bases, with 6 bases between the two germline ends. CDR1 is MNHEY, CDR2 SVGAGI, per germline. This clonotype originated in a man in his fifties who received an inactivated influenza vaccine. The sequenced sample was PBMCs from blood, obtained roughly 13 days after vaccination. This chain connects TRBV6-5 to TRBJ2-2; no clear D gene. The chain's CDR3 is CASRDSTGELFF. The DNA for the CDR3 is TGTGCCAGCAGAGATTCCACCGGGGAGCTGTTTTTT.